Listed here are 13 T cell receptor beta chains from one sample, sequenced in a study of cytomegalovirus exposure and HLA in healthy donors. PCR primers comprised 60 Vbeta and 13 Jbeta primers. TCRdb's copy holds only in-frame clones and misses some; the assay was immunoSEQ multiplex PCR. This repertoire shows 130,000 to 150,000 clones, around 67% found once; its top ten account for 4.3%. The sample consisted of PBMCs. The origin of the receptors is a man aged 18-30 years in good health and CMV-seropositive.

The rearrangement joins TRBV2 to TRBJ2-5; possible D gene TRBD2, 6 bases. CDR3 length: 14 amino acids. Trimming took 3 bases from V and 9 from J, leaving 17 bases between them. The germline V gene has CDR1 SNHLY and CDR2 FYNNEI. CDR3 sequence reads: CASSENLGGRAQYF. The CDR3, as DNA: TGTGCCAGCAGTGAGAATCTGGGGGGTCGGGCCCAGTACTTC.

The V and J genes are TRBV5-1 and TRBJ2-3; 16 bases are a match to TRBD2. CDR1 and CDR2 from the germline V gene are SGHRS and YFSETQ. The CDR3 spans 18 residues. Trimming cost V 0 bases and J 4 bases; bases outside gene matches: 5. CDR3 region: CASSLEGLAGGKSDTQYF. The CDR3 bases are TGCGCCAGCAGCTTGGAGGGACTAGCGGGAGGGAAATCAGATACGCAGTATTTT.

The CDR3 sequence: CASSQERPAKGLAGPRNTQYF. DNA for the CDR3: TGCGCCAGCAGCCAAGAACGTCCAGCCAAGGGACTAGCGGGCCCGAGGAATACGCAGTATTTT. The chain couples TRBV4-1 to TRBJ2-3; 12 nucleotides agree with TRBD2. Germline V gene lookup returns CDR1 MGHRA and CDR2 YSYEKL. V was clipped by 0 bases and J by 7 bases; unmatched bases: 20. This CDR3 comprises 21 residues.

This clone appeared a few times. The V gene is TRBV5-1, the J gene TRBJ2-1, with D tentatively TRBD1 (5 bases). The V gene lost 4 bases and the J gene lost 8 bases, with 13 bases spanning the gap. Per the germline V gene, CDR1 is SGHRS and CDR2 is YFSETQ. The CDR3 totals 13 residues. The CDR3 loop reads CASSEQGTDEQFF. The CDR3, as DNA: TGCGCCAGCAGCGAGCAGGGAACGGATGAGCAGTTCTTC.

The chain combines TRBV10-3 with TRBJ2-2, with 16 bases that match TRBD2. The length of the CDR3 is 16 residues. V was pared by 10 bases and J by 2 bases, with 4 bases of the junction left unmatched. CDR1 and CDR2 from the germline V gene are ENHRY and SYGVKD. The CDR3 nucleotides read TGTGCCACTGGGACTAGCGGGGGGGTTAACACCGGGGAGCTGTTTTTT. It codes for CATGTSGGVNTGELFF.

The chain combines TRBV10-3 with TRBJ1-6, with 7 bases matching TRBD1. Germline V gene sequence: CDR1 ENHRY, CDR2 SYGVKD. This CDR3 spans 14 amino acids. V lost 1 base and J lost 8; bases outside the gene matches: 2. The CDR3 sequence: CAISEYRGDSPLHF. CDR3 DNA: TGTGCCATCAGTGAGTACAGGGGAGATTCACCCCTCCACTTT.

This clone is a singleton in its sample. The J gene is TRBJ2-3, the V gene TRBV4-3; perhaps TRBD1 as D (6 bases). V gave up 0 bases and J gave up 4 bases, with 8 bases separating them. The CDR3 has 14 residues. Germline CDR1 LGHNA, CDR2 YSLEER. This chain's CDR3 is CASSQDRGPDTQYF. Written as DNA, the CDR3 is TGCGCCAGCAGCCAAGACAGGGGACCAGATACGCAGTATTTT.

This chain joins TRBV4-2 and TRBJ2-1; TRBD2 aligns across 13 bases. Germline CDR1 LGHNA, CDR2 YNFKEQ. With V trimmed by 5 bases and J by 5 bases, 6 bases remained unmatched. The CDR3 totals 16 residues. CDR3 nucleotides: TGTGCCAGCAGCATTACCGGGACTAGCGGGGACAATGAGCAGTTCTTC. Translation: CASSITGTSGDNEQFF.

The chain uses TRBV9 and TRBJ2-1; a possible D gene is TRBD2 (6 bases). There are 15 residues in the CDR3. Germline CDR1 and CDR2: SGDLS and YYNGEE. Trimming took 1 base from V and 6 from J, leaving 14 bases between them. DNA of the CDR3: TGTGCCAGCAGCGTAATTAGCGGAGACTTCAATGAGCAGTTCTTC. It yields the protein CASSVISGDFNEQFF.

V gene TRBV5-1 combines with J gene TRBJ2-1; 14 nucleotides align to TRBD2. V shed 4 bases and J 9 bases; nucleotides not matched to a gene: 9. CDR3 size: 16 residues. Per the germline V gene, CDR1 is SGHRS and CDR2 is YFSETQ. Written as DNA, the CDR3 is TGCGCCAGCAGCACCCTCGGACTAGCGGGAGGCGGTGAGCAGTTCTTC. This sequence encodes CASSTLGLAGGGEQFF.

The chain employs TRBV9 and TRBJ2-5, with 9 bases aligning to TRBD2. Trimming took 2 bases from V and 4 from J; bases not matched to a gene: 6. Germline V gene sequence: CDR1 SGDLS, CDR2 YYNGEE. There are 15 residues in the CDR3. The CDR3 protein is CASSVSGSSSETQYF. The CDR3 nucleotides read TGTGCCAGCAGCGTTAGCGGGAGTAGTTCAGAGACCCAGTACTTC.

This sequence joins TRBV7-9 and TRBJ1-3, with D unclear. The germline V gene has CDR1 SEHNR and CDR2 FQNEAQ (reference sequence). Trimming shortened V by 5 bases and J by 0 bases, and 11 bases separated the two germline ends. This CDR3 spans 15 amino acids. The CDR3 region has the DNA TGTGCCAGCAGCCCAAGATCCGGCTCTGGAAACACCATATATTTT. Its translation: CASSPRSGSGNTIYF.

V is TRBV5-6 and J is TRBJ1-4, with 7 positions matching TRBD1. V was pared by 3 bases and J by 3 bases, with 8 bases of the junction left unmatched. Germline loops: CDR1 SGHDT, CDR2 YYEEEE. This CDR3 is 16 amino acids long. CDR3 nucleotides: TGTGCCAGCAGCTGGTGGGCAGGGGGACCTAATGAAAAACTGTTTTTT. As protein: CASSWWAGGPNEKLFF.